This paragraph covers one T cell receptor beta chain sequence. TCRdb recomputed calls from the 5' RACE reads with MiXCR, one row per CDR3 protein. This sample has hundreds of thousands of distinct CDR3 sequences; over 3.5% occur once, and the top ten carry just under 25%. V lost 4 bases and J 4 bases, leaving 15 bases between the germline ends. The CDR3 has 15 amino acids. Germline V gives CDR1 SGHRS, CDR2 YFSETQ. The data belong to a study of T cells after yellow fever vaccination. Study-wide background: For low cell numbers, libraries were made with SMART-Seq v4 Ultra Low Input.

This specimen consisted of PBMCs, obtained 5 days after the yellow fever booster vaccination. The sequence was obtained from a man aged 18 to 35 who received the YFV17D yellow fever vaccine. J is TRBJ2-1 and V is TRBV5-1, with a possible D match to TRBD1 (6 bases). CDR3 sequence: CASSPRRDTYNEQFF. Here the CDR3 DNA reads TGCGCCAGCAGCCCCAGAAGGGACACATACAATGAGCAGTTCTTC.